The 21 T cell receptor beta chains presented below share a single source sample, sequenced in a study of T-cell memory formation after mild COVID-19. TCRdb processed the 5' RACE reads anew with MiXCR; each CDR3 protein has one entry. The sample has over 450,000 distinct CDR3 sequences, just over 20% seen once; the top ten hold approximately 12%. Sequencing was performed on PBMCs or a T cell subset sorted from them (not recorded which). These receptors all stem from an adult woman who had mild COVID-19 (a few samples of this study predate the infection). Cell type and time point are not known.

This chain links TRBV9 with TRBJ2-5; D possibly uses TRBD1 or TRBD2 (5 bases each). The CDR3 loop spans 13 amino acids. The V gene lost 3 bases and the J gene lost 7 bases, with 13 bases spanning the gap. Per germline, CDR1 SGDLS and CDR2 YYNGEE. This CDR3 is CASSAGTPGTQYF. CDR3 DNA sequence: TGTGCCAGCAGCGCGGGGACGCCCGGGACCCAGTACTTC.

The V and J genes are TRBV12-3 or TRBV12-4 and TRBJ2-4; 13 bases are shared with TRBD2. This CDR3 comprises 14 residues. The ends lost 0 bases at V and 11 bases at J; junction bases unmatched: 1. The CDR3 nucleotides are TGTGCCAGCAGTTTAGCAGGACTAGCGGGAGTTCAGTACTTC. It is translated as CASSLAGLAGVQYF.

The sample holds a few counts of this clonotype. The CDR3 bases are TGTGCCAGCAGTCAGATTCGGGAGCAGTTCTTC. As protein: CASSQIREQFF. The chain links TRBV25-1 to TRBJ2-1, with D uncertain. V was cut by 5 bases and J by 10 bases, with 9 bases left in between. The CDR3 has 11 amino acids. Germline loops: CDR1 MGHDK, CDR2 SYGVNS.

This chain uses TRBV9 with TRBJ1-1, with D maybe TRBD1 (5 bases). This CDR3 is 14 amino acids long. Trimming left V 2 bases short and J 4 bases short, with 12 bases between. Germline V gene data show CDR1 as SGDLS and CDR2 as YYNGEE. The CDR3 protein is CASSVRGWSTEAFF. CDR3 DNA: TGTGCCAGCAGCGTGAGGGGCTGGAGCACTGAAGCTTTCTTT. Filled out from reference TRBV9 and TRBJ1-1, the complete variable domain reads DSGVTQTPKHLITATGQRVTLRCSPRSGDLSVYWYQQSLDQGLQFLIQYYNGEERAKGNILERFSAQQFPDLHSELNLSSLELGDSALYFCASSVRGWSTEAFFGQGTRLTVV.

This clonotype was found a few times. V and J are TRBV12-3 or TRBV12-4 and TRBJ2-1; D unresolved. V was clipped by 0 bases and J by 10 bases, with 10 bases between them. This CDR3 has 13 amino acids. CDR3 region: CASSLATVDEQFF. The CDR3 DNA is TGTGCCAGCAGTTTAGCCACTGTGGACGAGCAGTTCTTC.

The table lists this clonotype with a few counts. The chain joins TRBV20-1 to TRBJ1-6; tentative D call: TRBD1 (5 bases). The germline V and J ends were trimmed by 3 bases and 5 bases, with 8 bases remaining between them. This CDR3 region has 13 residues. The germline V gene has CDR1 DFQATT and CDR2 SNEGSKA (reference sequence). CDR3 nucleotides: TGCAGTGCTAGGGGGGTAAATAATTCACCCCTCCACTTT. It translates to CSARGVNNSPLHF.

This clonotype appeared a few times. The chain employs TRBV4-1 and TRBJ1-1; 9 bases line up with TRBD1. CDR1 and CDR2 (germline): MGHRA, YSYEKL. The trim removed 1 base at V and 0 bases at J, leaving 9 bases unmatched. The CDR3 has 18 amino acids. CDR3: CASSQGTGAAIMNTEAFF. CDR3 coding DNA: TGCGCCAGCAGCCAAGGGACAGGGGCGGCTATTATGAACACTGAAGCTTTCTTT.

This clonotype was picked up a small number of times. The rearrangement uses TRBV7-8 and TRBJ1-4, with D perhaps TRBD1 (5 bases). This CDR3 region has 14 residues. The V gene lost 7 bases and the J gene lost 1 base, with 10 bases spanning the gap. The germline V gene has CDR1 SGHVS and CDR2 FQNEAQ. This CDR3 is CASTTGRTNEKLFF. The CDR3 region has the DNA TGTGCCAGCACCACGGGGCGAACTAATGAAAAACTGTTTTTT. The full variable domain, with the rest looked up from reference TRBV7-8 and TRBJ1-4, is GAGVSQSPRYKVAKRGQDVALRCDPISGHVSLFWYQQALGQGPEFLTYFQNEAQLDKSGLPSDRFFAERPEGSVSTLKIQRTQQEDSAVYLCASTTGRTNEKLFFGSGTQLSVL.

The chain is built from TRBV5-1 and TRBJ2-1; D gene unclear. Between the trimmed V and J ends, which lost 0 bases and 0 bases, there was a span of 10 bases. Germline lookup yields CDR1 SGHRS and CDR2 YFSETQ. CDR3 length equals 16 residues. CDR3 in DNA: TGCGCCAGCAGCTTGGGTATCGTTAGCTCCTACAATGAGCAGTTCTTC. It is translated as CASSLGIVSSYNEQFF.

The chain has TRBV6-1 and TRBJ2-7; 7 bases are a match to TRBD1. CDR1 and CDR2 from the germline V gene are MNHNS and SASEGT. The CDR3 totals 16 residues. J gave up 2 bases and V 5 bases, and 12 bases lay outside the gene matches. The CDR3 DNA reads TGTGCCAGCAGTCTCCTCGGGGACAGTGACCCCTACGAGCAGTACTTC. Translating gives CASSLLGDSDPYEQYF.

The chain carries TRBV11-2 and TRBJ2-3; D is tentatively TRBD1 or TRBD2 (5 bases each). The CDR3 is made up of 15 amino acids. The germline V gene has CDR1 SGHAT and CDR2 FQNNGV. V lost 5 bases and J lost 0, with 12 bases in between. CDR3 DNA sequence: TGTGCCAGCAGCCTACCGGGACGGAGCACAGATACGCAGTATTTT. Its translation is CASSLPGRSTDTQYF.

This clonotype was counted between two and nine times. The chain joins TRBV29-1 to TRBJ1-2; D remains ambiguous. V lost 5 bases and J 4 bases, leaving 11 bases between the germline ends. Germline V gives CDR1 SQVTM, CDR2 ANQGSEA. The CDR3 consists of 12 residues. Here the CDR3 reads CSVLGRSYGYTF. CDR3 in DNA: TGCAGCGTTCTGGGAAGGAGCTATGGCTACACCTTC.

The rearrangement joins TRBV20-1 to TRBJ2-7, with TRBD2 identical over 13 bases. The CDR3 has 14 amino acids. V dropped 6 bases and J dropped 2; count of bases not matched to a gene: 4. Germline lookup yields CDR1 DFQATT and CDR2 SNEGSKA (reference sequence). CDR3 region: CSAGTSGNPYEQYF. The CDR3 nucleotides read TGCAGTGCAGGGACTAGCGGGAACCCCTACGAGCAGTACTTC.

The rearrangement links TRBV24-1 to TRBJ2-5, with D maybe TRBD1 (6 bases). V was pared by 2 bases and J by 4 bases, with 13 bases between. From germline, CDR1 is KGHDR and CDR2 SFDVKD. The CDR3 runs to 15 residues. CDR3 loop: CATSDSGTMGETQYF. In nucleotides, the CDR3 is TGTGCCACCAGTGATTCCGGGACAATGGGAGAGACCCAGTACTTC.

This clonotype has more than one count but fewer than ten. V is TRBV6-2 or TRBV6-3 and J is TRBJ2-7; 10 positions agree with TRBD2. Germline-derived CDR1 and CDR2 are MNHEY and SVGEGT. V lost 5 bases to trimming and J lost 4 bases; unmatched junction nucleotides: 8. The CDR3 is made up of 15 amino acids. The CDR3, as DNA: TGTGCCAGCAGTGATCAGCGGGGGGGTATTTACGAGCAGTACTTC. Its protein product is CASSDQRGGIYEQYF.

This clonotype was found many times. The chain has TRBV6-2 or TRBV6-3 and TRBJ2-7; D gene uncertain. V lost 2 bases, J lost 3 bases, and 14 bases lay in between. Germline V gene data show CDR1 as MNHEY and CDR2 as SVGEGT. The CDR3 sequence is 15 residues long. The CDR3 here is CASSYPPNLDYEQYF. CDR3 DNA: TGTGCCAGCAGTTACCCCCCGAACCTAGACTACGAGCAGTACTTC.

This clonotype was counted only a few times. V usage is TRBV18 and J usage is TRBJ1-2; 7 bases are shared with TRBD1. Germline V CDR1 and CDR2: KGHSH, LQKENI. The CDR3 contains 14 residues. Trimming took 5 bases from V and 2 from J; bases not matched to a gene: 5. For the CDR3, the DNA is TGTGCCAGCTCAGCAGGACAGGAGAACTATGGCTACACCTTC. Translated: CASSAGQENYGYTF.

The chain couples TRBV10-2 to TRBJ1-2; D unresolved. Trimming pared 6 bases from V and 4 bases from J, leaving 12 bases between. Per the germline V gene, CDR1 is WSHSY and CDR2 is SAAADI. The CDR3 contains 13 residues. CDR3 amino acids: CASRVGVLYGYTF. As DNA, the CDR3 is TGCGCCAGCAGGGTGGGAGTTCTCTATGGCTACACCTTC.

This clonotype was counted only a few times. V and J are TRBV12-3 or TRBV12-4 and TRBJ2-3; D ambiguous. V was clipped by 5 bases and J by 4 bases, with 7 bases between them. CDR3 length: 12 residues. The CDR3 is CASSAVADTQYF. Here the CDR3 DNA reads TGTGCCAGCAGTGCCGTGGCAGATACGCAGTATTTT.

The chain combines TRBV6-4 with TRBJ1-1; D remains ambiguous. V was trimmed by 4 bases and J by 2 bases, leaving 8 bases between them. Germline V gene sequence: CDR1 MRHNA, CDR2 SNTAGT. This CDR3 is 13 amino acids long. CDR3 region: CASSVRSNTEAFF. In DNA form, the CDR3 reads TGTGCCAGCAGTGTACGGAGTAACACTGAAGCTTTCTTT.

J is TRBJ2-7 and V is TRBV2; the match to TRBD1 covers 8 bases. Germline V CDR1 and CDR2: SNHLY, FYNNEI. The CDR3 totals 16 residues. V shed 6 bases and J 1 base; nucleotides not matched to a gene: 11. This chain's CDR3 is CASSPPDRGPSYEQYF. CDR3 nucleotides: TGTGCCAGCAGCCCTCCCGACAGGGGCCCGTCCTACGAGCAGTACTTC.